This T cell receptor beta chain was recorded in a study of T cell repertoires in cytomegalovirus infection. Study as a whole: Recently identified HLA-C-restricted CMV epitopes were among the peptides used. Overall study results and limits: Summed frequency of shared TCR beta families picked out CMV carriers who also had the relevant HLA. Clonotype analysis showed dominance of the ex vivo response by HLA-C-restricted CMV-specific TCR beta clonotypes.

TCRdb called the reads again in MiXCR, with one record for every CDR3 protein. The table records 550,000 to 850,000 distinct CDR3 sequences, around a third of them present only once. The CDR3 length is 14 residues. V was trimmed by 3 bases and J by 2 bases, leaving 10 bases between them. Germline lookup yields CDR1 SGHVS and CDR2 FNYEAQ. In the case of this clonotype: Its antigen remains unidentified.

V gene TRBV7-6 combines with J gene TRBJ1-1; D gene uncertain. Sample: cultured PBMCs, taken from culture after CMV antigen stimulation. The sequence was collected from a human donor in good health (CMV status not recorded). Some clones in this sample may be carry-over from other donors' samples. The CDR3 sequence: CASSLLNSNTEAFF. For the CDR3, the DNA is TGTGCCAGCAGCTTGTTGAACAGTAACACTGAAGCTTTCTTT.